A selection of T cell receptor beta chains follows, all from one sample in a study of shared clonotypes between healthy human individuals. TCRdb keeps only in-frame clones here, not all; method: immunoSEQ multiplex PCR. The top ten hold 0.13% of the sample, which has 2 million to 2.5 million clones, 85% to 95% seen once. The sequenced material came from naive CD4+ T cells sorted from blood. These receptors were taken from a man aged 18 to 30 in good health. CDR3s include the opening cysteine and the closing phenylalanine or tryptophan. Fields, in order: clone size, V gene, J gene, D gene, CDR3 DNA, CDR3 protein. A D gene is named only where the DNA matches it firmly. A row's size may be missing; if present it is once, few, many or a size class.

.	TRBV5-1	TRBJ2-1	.	TGCGCCAGCAGCTTGGTCGGAGAAGGAAACAATGAGCAGTTCTTC	CASSLVGEGNNEQFF
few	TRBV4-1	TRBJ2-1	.	TGCGCCAGCAGCCAAGATCCGGCTAGTAGCGACAATGAGCAGTTCTTC	CASSQDPASSDNEQFF
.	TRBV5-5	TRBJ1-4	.	TGTGCCAGCAGCCCCCGGTCGCTATTGGGGGAAAAACTGTTTTTT	CASSPRSLLGEKLFF
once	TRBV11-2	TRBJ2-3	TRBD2	TGTGCCAGCAGCTTGGAAGGGAGGGATAGCACAGATACGCAGTATTTT	CASSLEGRDSTDTQYF
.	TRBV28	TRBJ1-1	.	TGTGCCAGCAGTCCCCCGACAGGACTCGGGACTGAAGCTTTCTTT	CASSPPTGLGTEAFF
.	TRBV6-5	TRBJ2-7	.	TGTGCCAGCAAACGGACAGACAACGAGCAGTACTTC	CASKRTDNEQYF
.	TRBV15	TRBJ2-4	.	TGTGCCACCAGCAGAGATGGTTGGGACACCACCAAAAACATTCAGTACTTC	CATSRDGWDTTKNIQYF
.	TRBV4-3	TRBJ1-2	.	TGCGCCAGCAGCCAGGACCGACGAGGGAACTATGGCTACACCTTC	CASSQDRRGNYGYTF
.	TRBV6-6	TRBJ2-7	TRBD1	TGTGCCAGCAGTCCCTCGGACAGGAGGTACGAGCAGTACTTC	CASSPSDRRYEQYF
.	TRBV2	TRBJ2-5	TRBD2	TGTGCCACCTGGGGGGGACCCACTTTCCAAGAGACCCAGTACTTC	CATWGGPTFQETQYF
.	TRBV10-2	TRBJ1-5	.	TGCGCCAGCAGCGTAGAAGGGAGCAATCAGCCCCAGCATTTT	CASSVEGSNQPQHF
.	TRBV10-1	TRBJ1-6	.	TGCGCCAGCAGTGAGGGGGTCAATTCACCCCTCCACTTT	CASSEGVNSPLHF
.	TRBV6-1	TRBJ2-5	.	TGTGCCAGCACCTACAACCCGGGGTACCAAGAGACCCAGTACTTC	CASTYNPGYQETQYF
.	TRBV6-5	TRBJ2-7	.	TGTGCCAGCAGTATACACCGGGACGGGGGAGAGCAGTACTTC	CASSIHRDGGEQYF
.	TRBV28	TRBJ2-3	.	TGTGCCAGCAGTACGTCCCAGGGCCCCGGGACAGATACGCAGTATTTT	CASSTSQGPGTDTQYF
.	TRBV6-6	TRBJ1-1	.	TGTGCCAGCAGCGCTACCCGGACAGAAGGGCCCACTTTCTTT	CASSATRTEGPTFF
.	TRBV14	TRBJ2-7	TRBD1	TGTGCCAGCAGCCAAGAAGGAATCTGGGACAGGGAGACCTACGAGCAGTACTTC	CASSQEGIWDRETYEQYF
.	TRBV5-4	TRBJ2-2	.	TGTGCCAGCAGCCCCTCTCGGGCGGGTACCACCGGGGAGCTGTTTTTT	CASSPSRAGTTGELFF
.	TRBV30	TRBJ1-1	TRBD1	TGTGCCGGAAAACAGGGGGCGAACACTGAAGCTTTCTTT	CAGKQGANTEAFF
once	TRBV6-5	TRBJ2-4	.	TGTGCCAGCAGTAACAGGGTATCCAAAAACATTCAGTACTTC	CASSNRVSKNIQYF
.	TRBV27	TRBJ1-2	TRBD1	TGTGCCAGCAGTATCGGGGCAGGGGGAGTCTATGGCTACACCTTC	CASSIGAGGVYGYTF
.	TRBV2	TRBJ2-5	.	TGTGCCAGCAGACCCGGAGGAGTGGAAGAGACCCAGTACTTC	CASRPGGVEETQYF
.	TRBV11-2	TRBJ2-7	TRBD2	TGTGCCAGCAGCCTCCGGGGCATAAGACTAGCGGGGGACGAGCAGTACTTC	CASSLRGIRLAGDEQYF
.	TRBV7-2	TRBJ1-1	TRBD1	TGTGCCAGCAGCTTAGGTAGGGGGCTTTACACTGAAGCTTTCTTT	CASSLGRGLYTEAFF